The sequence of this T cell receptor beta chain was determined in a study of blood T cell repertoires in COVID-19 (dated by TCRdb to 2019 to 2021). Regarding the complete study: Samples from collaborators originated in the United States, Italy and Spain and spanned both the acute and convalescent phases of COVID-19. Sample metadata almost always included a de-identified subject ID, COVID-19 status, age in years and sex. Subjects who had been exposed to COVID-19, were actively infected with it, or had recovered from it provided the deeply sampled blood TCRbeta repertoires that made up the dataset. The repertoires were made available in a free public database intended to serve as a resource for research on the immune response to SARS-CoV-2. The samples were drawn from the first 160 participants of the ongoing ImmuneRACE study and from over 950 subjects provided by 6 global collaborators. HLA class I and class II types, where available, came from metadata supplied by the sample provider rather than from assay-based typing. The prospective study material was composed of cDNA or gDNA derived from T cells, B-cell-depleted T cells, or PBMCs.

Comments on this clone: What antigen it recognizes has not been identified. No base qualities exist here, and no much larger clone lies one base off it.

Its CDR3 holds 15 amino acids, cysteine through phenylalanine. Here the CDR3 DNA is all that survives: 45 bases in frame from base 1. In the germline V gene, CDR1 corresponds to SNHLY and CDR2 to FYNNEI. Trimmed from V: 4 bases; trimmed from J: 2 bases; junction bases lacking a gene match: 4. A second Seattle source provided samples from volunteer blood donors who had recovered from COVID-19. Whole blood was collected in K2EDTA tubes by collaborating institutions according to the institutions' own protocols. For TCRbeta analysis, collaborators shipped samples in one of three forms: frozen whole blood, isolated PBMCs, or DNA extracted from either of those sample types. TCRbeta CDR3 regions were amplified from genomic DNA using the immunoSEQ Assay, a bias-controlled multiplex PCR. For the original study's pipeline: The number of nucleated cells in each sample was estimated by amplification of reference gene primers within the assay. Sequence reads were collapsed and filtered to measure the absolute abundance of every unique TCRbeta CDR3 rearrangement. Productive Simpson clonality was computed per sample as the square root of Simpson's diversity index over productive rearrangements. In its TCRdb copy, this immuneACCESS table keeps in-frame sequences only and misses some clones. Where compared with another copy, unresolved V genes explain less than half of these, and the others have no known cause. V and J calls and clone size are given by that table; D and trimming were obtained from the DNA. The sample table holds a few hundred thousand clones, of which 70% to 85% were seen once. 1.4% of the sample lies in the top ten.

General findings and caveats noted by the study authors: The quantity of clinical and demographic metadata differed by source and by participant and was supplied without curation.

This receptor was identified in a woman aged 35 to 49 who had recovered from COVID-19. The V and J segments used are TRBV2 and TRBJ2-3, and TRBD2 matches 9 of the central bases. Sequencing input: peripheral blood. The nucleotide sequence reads TGTGCCAGCAGTGGGAGCGGGGGGTACACAGATACGCAGTATTTT. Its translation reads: CASSGSGGYTDTQYF. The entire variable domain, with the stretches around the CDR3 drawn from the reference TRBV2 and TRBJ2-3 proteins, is EPEVTQTPSHQVTQMGQEVILRCVPISNHLYFYWYRQILGQKVEFLVSFYNNEISEKSEIFDDQFSVERPDGSNFTLKIRSTKLEDSAMYFCASSGSGGYTDTQYFGPGTRLTVL.